This paragraph reports one T cell receptor (beta chain). The source of the sample is a study of shared T cell receptors in the human thymus. Trimming pared 5 bases from V and 0 bases from J, leaving 8 bases between. The CDR3 length is 13 residues. In germline, CDR1 is SNHLY, CDR2 FYNNEI. Generated by immunoSEQ multiplex PCR, the TCRdb table keeps only in-frame clones and is missing some. Altogether roughly 560,000 clones are present, 75% to 85% being singletons, with the ten largest covering more than 0.01%. These data also formed part of another study, on human thymus T cells. That paper adds: Resections removed during corrective heart surgery provided the thymus tissue used. Related research found strongly overlapping thymic repertoires in unrelated individuals.

V usage is TRBV2 and J usage is TRBJ2-7; a possible D gene is TRBD1 (5 bases). Sequenced sample: thymocytes. The receptor was isolated from a boy in the first two years of life with a congenital heart defect. The DNA of the CDR3 is TGTGCCAGCAGTCAGGACAACTCCTACGAGCAGTACTTC. Its protein is CASSQDNSYEQYF.